This TCR beta chain was sequenced for a study of CDR3 diversity in severe acne. This clonotype was seen only a few times. Germline CDR1 reads SEHNR; CDR2 reads FQNEAQ (reference sequence). The trim removed 6 bases at V and 4 bases at J, leaving 5 bases unmatched. The CDR3 is 14 amino acids. Via MiXCR, TCRdb re-called the PCR reads, giving one row per CDR3 protein. The sample holds about 97,000 distinct CDR3 sequences, more than 45% seen once. The source of this sequence is a male donor with acne. Sequenced material: blood. The J gene is TRBJ1-2, the V gene TRBV7-9; TRBD1 matches at 10 bases. This CDR3 reads CASRQTGGGYGYTF. In DNA form, the CDR3 reads TGTGCCAGCAGACAGACAGGGGGCGGCTATGGCTACACCTTC.